Shown below are 16 T cell receptor beta chains from a single sample sequenced in a study of T cell changes during pregnancy in multiple sclerosis. Method: immunoSEQ multiplex PCR; TCRdb's copy keeps in-frame clones and lacks some. The sample records fewer than 40,000 clones, roughly nine tenths being singletons. The sample consisted of CD4+ T cells from peripheral blood mononuclear cells, taken in the second trimester of pregnancy. These receptors all come from a female donor with multiple sclerosis, enrolled in a pregnancy study.

The rearrangement uses TRBV2 and TRBJ2-1, with D perhaps matching TRBD2 (6 bases). Per germline, CDR1 SNHLY and CDR2 FYNNEI. Trimming cost V 4 bases and J 4 bases, with 14 bases left between them. CDR3 length: 15 residues. CDR3 DNA: TGTGCCAGCAGTGGCGGGTCCGGAGGGTACAATGAGCAGTTCTTC. Translated: CASSGGSGGYNEQFF.

The gene calls are TRBV7-9 and TRBJ1-1; a possible D gene is TRBD1 (5 bases). The CDR3 totals 14 residues. With 4 bases removed from V and 5 bases from J, the gap between germline ends came to 14 bases. Germline loops: CDR1 SEHNR, CDR2 FQNEAQ (reference sequence). Here the CDR3 DNA reads TGTGCCAGCAGCTCCGGGACGGGGAGGACTGAAGCTTTCTTT. This translates into CASSSGTGRTEAFF.

This clone was seen a few times. The chain couples TRBV5-1 to TRBJ2-3, with 7 bases aligning to TRBD1. Germline V lookup: CDR1 SGHRS, CDR2 YFSETQ. This CDR3 spans 13 amino acids. Trimming took 4 bases from V and 5 from J; bases not matched to a gene: 4. This CDR3 reads CASSETGVDTQYF. In DNA form, the CDR3 reads TGCGCCAGCAGCGAAACAGGGGTAGATACGCAGTATTTT.

This clone appeared once. The chain couples TRBV28 to TRBJ2-1, with a weak D call TRBD1 (6 bases). The CDR3 is 14 residues long. V lost 3 bases to trimming and J lost 10 bases, with 16 bases between them. Germline V gene sequence: CDR1 MDHEN, CDR2 SYDVKM. CDR3 nucleotide sequence: TGTGCCAGCAGTTTTACTGACAGGCAACGCGAGCAGTTCTTC. Residues: CASSFTDRQREQFF.

The chain uses TRBV7-9 and TRBJ2-7, with D perhaps TRBD1 (5 bases). The CDR3 spans 15 residues. The germline V gene encodes CDR1 SEHNR and CDR2 FQNEAQ (reference sequence). Trimming took off 2 bases at V and 0 bases at J, with 11 bases between the two ends. The CDR3 region has the DNA TGTGCCAGCAGCTTACGGGCAGGGATCTCCTACGAGCAGTACTTC. Translation gives CASSLRAGISYEQYF.

The CDR3 reads CASSLGLAGSYNEQFF. Written as DNA, the CDR3 is TGTGCCAGCAGCTTGGGACTAGCGGGTTCCTACAATGAGCAGTTCTTC. The rearrangement links TRBV5-6 to TRBJ2-1, with 10 bases matching TRBD2. Looked up from germline, CDR1 is SGHDT and CDR2 is YYEEEE. The CDR3 loop spans 16 amino acids. J lost 1 base, V lost 0 bases, and 1 base had no gene match.

The chain employs TRBV10-3 and TRBJ2-1, with D tentatively TRBD2 (5 bases). CDR1 is ENHRY and CDR2 is SYGVKD in the germline V gene. Trimming shortened V by 0 bases and J by 9 bases, and 21 bases separated the two germline ends. The CDR3 covers 17 residues. The CDR3 region is CAISESLSFLPRGEQFF. CDR3 DNA sequence: TGTGCCATCAGTGAGTCGTTGTCATTTTTACCCCGGGGTGAGCAGTTCTTC.

The V and J genes are TRBV19 and TRBJ2-7, with D possibly TRBD2 on 6 matching bases. The germline V gene has CDR1 LNHDA and CDR2 SQIVND (reference sequence). CDR3 length: 15 residues. V lost 4 bases, J lost 3 bases, and 16 bases lay in between. CDR3: CASSTNSGLLYEQYF. As DNA, the CDR3 is TGTGCCAGTAGTACAAATTCGGGACTCCTCTACGAGCAGTACTTC.

The genes are TRBV5-8 and TRBJ1-4, with D possibly matching TRBD1 (5 bases). V shed 0 bases and J shed 5 bases, with 11 bases lying between them. The CDR3 consists of 15 residues. CDR1 and CDR2 (germline): SGHTS, YDEGEE. CDR3 sequence reads: CASSLDWGGNEKLFF. In DNA form, the CDR3 reads TGTGCCAGCAGCTTGGATTGGGGGGGGAATGAAAAACTGTTTTTT.

The rearrangement uses TRBV19 and TRBJ1-5, with a weak D call TRBD1 (6 bases). Between the trimmed V and J ends, which lost 6 bases and 4 bases, there was a span of 10 bases. CDR3 size: 13 residues. The germline V gene has CDR1 LNHDA and CDR2 SQIVND (reference sequence). CDR3 loop: CASRGQGNQPQHF. DNA of the CDR3: TGTGCCAGTAGAGGGCAGGGGAATCAGCCCCAGCATTTT.

This sequence joins TRBV6-5 and TRBJ2-5; D might be TRBD2 (5 bases). The length of the CDR3 is 13 residues. Trimming removed 2 bases at V and 4 bases at J, with 8 bases between. Germline lookup yields CDR1 MNHEY and CDR2 SVGAGI. The CDR3 sequence: CASSYDRGETQYF. The CDR3 region has the DNA TGTGCCAGCAGTTACGATCGGGGAGAGACCCAGTACTTC.

This rearrangement joins TRBV6-5 to TRBJ2-7; 9 nucleotides agree with TRBD1. Germline V gene sequence: CDR1 MNHEY, CDR2 SVGAGI. The CDR3 runs to 12 residues. The V and J ends lost 10 bases and 5 bases, in that order; junction bases with no gene match: 6. The CDR3, as DNA: TGTGCCACCTTGGGACAGGGCCACGAGCAGTACTTC. Amino acids: CATLGQGHEQYF.

The chain is built from TRBV5-5 and TRBJ1-5; D is ambiguous. The CDR3 covers 13 residues. With 2 bases removed from V and 3 bases from J, the gap between germline ends came to 6 bases. Germline V gene lookup returns CDR1 SGHKS and CDR2 YYEKEE (reference sequence). The CDR3 DNA reads as TGTGCCAGCAGCTTCGAGCCCAATCAGCCCCAGCATTTT. Translating it yields CASSFEPNQPQHF. The full variable domain, completed using reference TRBV5-5 and TRBJ1-5, is DAGVTQSPTHLIKTRGQQVTLRCSPISGHKSVSWYQQVLGQGPQFIFQYYEKEERGRGNFPDRFSARQFPNYSSELNVNALLLGDSALYLCASSFEPNQPQHFGDGTRLSIL.

This rearrangement joins TRBV18 to TRBJ2-2, with TRBD2 matching 9 bases. Trimming removed 3 bases from V and 4 bases from J; junction bases left unmatched: 12. This CDR3 is 18 amino acids long. Looked up from germline, CDR1 is KGHSH and CDR2 is LQKENI. CDR3 in DNA: TGTGCCAGCTCACCCCCCGGGCTAGCGGGAAGGGGCACCGGGGAGCTGTTTTTT. As protein: CASSPPGLAGRGTGELFF.

This sequence joins TRBV7-8 and TRBJ1-1; perhaps TRBD1 as D (5 bases). CDR1 is SGHVS, CDR2 FQNEAQ, per germline. Trimming cost V 8 bases and J 1 base, with 29 bases left between them. The CDR3 has 19 amino acids. The CDR3 loop reads CASLSFWGQARRGNTEAFF. The CDR3 DNA follows: TGTGCCAGCCTTAGTTTTTGGGGCCAAGCCAGACGAGGGAACACTGAAGCTTTCTTT.

The V gene is TRBV19, the J gene TRBJ1-2; the match to TRBD1 covers 7 bases. This CDR3 contains 15 residues. Germline values: CDR1 LNHDA, CDR2 SQIVND (reference sequence). The ends lost 7 bases at V and 1 base at J; junction bases unmatched: 9. CDR3: CASIAGTAVNYGYTF. The CDR3 DNA reads TGTGCCAGTATCGCCGGGACAGCAGTTAACTATGGCTACACCTTC.